A single sample gave rise to the 19 T cell receptor beta chains below, sequenced in a study of blood T cell repertoires in COVID-19 (dated by TCRdb to about 2020). Library prep was done by the immunoSEQ multiplex PCR assay. Drawn from immuneACCESS, this table holds only the in-frame rearrangements with V and J called that TCRdb kept. Clones are partly lost; checked studies trace under half to an unresolved V gene and leave the rest unexplained. The table for this sample lists around 150,000 clones; about 93% of them were counted only once. The biggest ten clones account for about 5% of the sample. Sequencing was performed on peripheral blood. Every receptor here comes from a woman aged 45-65 years with acute or convalescent COVID-19.

This CDR3 is CASSLLGVGGETQYF. CDR3 coding DNA: TGTGCCAGCAGCTTATTGGGTGTAGGGGGAGAGACCCAGTACTTC. The chain is built from TRBV7-9 and TRBJ2-5; tentatively, D is TRBD1 (6 bases). The V end lost 2 bases, the J end lost 4 bases, and 14 bases lay between the germline ends. The CDR3 consists of 15 residues. Germline lookup yields CDR1 SEHNR and CDR2 FQNEAQ (reference sequence).

The V and J genes are TRBV7-2 and TRBJ1-5; 7 bases agree with TRBD1. The V gene's germline CDR1 is SGHTA and CDR2 FQGNSA. The length of the CDR3 is 15 residues. Losses at the gene ends were 5 bases for V and 10 bases for J; bases not matched to a gene: 14. The CDR3 here is CASSPMDRTPEPQHF. The CDR3 coding sequence is TGTGCCAGCAGCCCTATGGACAGGACCCCCGAACCCCAGCATTTT.

This chain links TRBV24-1 with TRBJ1-5; the match to TRBD1 covers 7 bases. Germline CDR1 is KGHDR and CDR2 is SFDVKD. CDR3 length equals 16 residues. The trim removed 4 bases at V and 7 bases at J, leaving 12 bases unmatched. CDR3 residues: CATSDPGTEEGQPQHF. CDR3 coding DNA: TGTGCCACCAGTGACCCCGGGACAGAGGAGGGGCAGCCCCAGCATTTT.

The genes are TRBV27 and TRBJ2-4; D is perhaps TRBD1 (7 bases). This CDR3 has 17 residues. Per germline, CDR1 MNHEY and CDR2 SMNVEV (reference sequence). The V end was cut by 6 bases, the J end by 0 bases, with 18 bases between. The CDR3 sequence: CASSRGNRGLAKNIQYF. For the CDR3, the DNA is TGTGCCAGCAGCCGGGGTAACAGGGGACTAGCCAAAAACATTCAGTACTTC.

This clone was detected a few times. The rearrangement joins TRBV6-2 or TRBV6-3 to TRBJ1-2; D gene unclear. Per the germline V gene, CDR1 is MNHEY and CDR2 is SVGEGT. This CDR3 is built from 13 residues. With 5 bases removed from V and 5 bases from J, the gap between germline ends came to 12 bases. This CDR3 is CASSPTKEYGYTF. The CDR3 DNA reads as TGTGCCAGCAGTCCGACTAAGGAATATGGCTACACCTTC.

V gene TRBV5-1 combines with J gene TRBJ1-1; 8 positions match TRBD1. The CDR3 contains 16 residues. CDR1 SGHRS and CDR2 YFSETQ come from the germline V gene. The V gene end was trimmed by 3 bases and the J gene end by 4 bases; junction bases not matched to a gene: 11. The CDR3 DNA reads TGCGCCAGCAGCTGGACGGCAGGGGGCAGAGGCACTGAAGCTTTCTTT. This gives the protein CASSWTAGGRGTEAFF.

The gene calls are TRBV5-6 and TRBJ2-3; maybe TRBD2 (5 bases). Between the trimmed V and J ends, which lost 6 bases and 6 bases, there was a span of 14 bases. This CDR3 has 13 amino acids. CDR1 is SGHDT, CDR2 YYEEEE, per germline. The DNA for the CDR3 is TGTGCCAGCACCTCGCGCGGGTTTGATACGCAGTATTTT. Its protein product is CASTSRGFDTQYF.

This clone has a single count. The same CDR3 is also encoded by other DNA sequences in this sample. The chain recombines TRBV19 with TRBJ1-1; D remains ambiguous. Germline CDR1 reads LNHDA; CDR2 reads SQIVND (reference sequence). V lost 4 bases to trimming and J lost 2 bases, with 5 bases between them. The CDR3 length is 12 residues. The CDR3 is CASSTGNTEAFF. The CDR3 coding sequence is TGTGCCAGTAGTACGGGTAACACTGAAGCTTTCTTT.

The chain has TRBV12-1 and TRBJ1-5; the table's D gene call, TRBD1, was not cross checked with the DNA. TRBV12-1 is a documented pseudogene. The CDR3 sequence is 16 residues long. The CDR3 sequence: CASSPGTGKVNQPQHF. CDR3 sequence (DNA): TGTGCCAGCAGCCCCGGGACAGGAAAAGTAAATCAGCCCCAGCATTTT.

The chain links TRBV29-1 to TRBJ2-5, with 9 nucleotides matching TRBD2. The CDR3 loop spans 13 amino acids. After removal of 6 bases from V and 5 bases from J, the junction contained 7 bases not matched to a gene. Per germline, CDR1 SQVTM and CDR2 ANQGSEA. CDR3: CSVGGGGRETQYF. In DNA, the CDR3 is TGCAGCGTCGGCGGGGGGGGAAGGGAGACCCAGTACTTC. The whole variable domain, filled in from reference TRBV29-1 and TRBJ2-5, reads SAVISQKPSRDICQRGTSLTIQCQVDSQVTMMFWYRQQPGQSLTLIATANQGSEATYESGFVIDKFPISRPNLTFSTLTVSNMSPEDSSIYLCSVGGGGRETQYFGPGTRLLVL.

This clone was counted a single time. V and J are TRBV4-1 and TRBJ2-7, with a possible D match to TRBD2 (6 bases). The CDR3 is made up of 14 amino acids. V dropped 1 base and J dropped 5 bases, with 12 bases sitting between them. Germline V CDR1 and CDR2: MGHRA, YSYEKL. This CDR3 is CASSQGTLADEQYF. CDR3 nucleotide sequence: TGCGCCAGCAGCCAAGGTACACTAGCAGACGAGCAGTACTTC.

The V call is TRBV7-7, the J call TRBJ2-1; no definite D call. Trimming took off 1 base at V and 1 base at J, with 11 bases between the two ends. The CDR3 spans 16 residues. Germline V gene data show CDR1 as SSHAT and CDR2 as FNYEAQ (reference sequence). The CDR3 here is CASSLGSFSSYNEQFF. As DNA, the CDR3 is TGTGCCAGCAGCTTAGGCTCCTTCAGTTCCTACAATGAGCAGTTCTTC.

V and J are TRBV25-1 and TRBJ2-7; D gene unclear. The CDR3 is 12 residues long. Germline V lookup: CDR1 MGHDK, CDR2 SYGVNS. Between the trimmed V and J ends, which lost 3 bases and 3 bases, there was a span of 6 bases. CDR3 loop: CASSDPGYEQYF. The CDR3 DNA sequence: TGTGCCAGCAGTGACCCCGGCTACGAGCAGTACTTC.

The chain couples TRBV12-3 or TRBV12-4 to TRBJ2-7; maybe TRBD2 (5 bases). The CDR3 extends over 13 amino acids. Between the trimmed V and J ends, which lost 3 bases and 6 bases, there was a span of 12 bases. The CDR3 spells CASSFSFEGEQYF. The DNA of the CDR3 is TGTGCCAGCAGTTTTTCTTTTGAGGGCGAGCAGTACTTC.

The CDR3 sequence is CASSEADRGDYTF. The CDR3 DNA follows: TGTGCCAGCAGTGAAGCGGACAGGGGGGACTACACCTTC. The gene calls are TRBV6-1 and TRBJ1-2; 10 positions match TRBD1. V gave up 0 bases and J gave up 10 bases; unmatched junction bases: 2. The CDR3 totals 13 residues. Germline V lookup: CDR1 MNHNS, CDR2 SASEGT.

The chain joins TRBV7-2 to TRBJ1-4, with no clear D. The CDR3 is 16 residues long. Germline V gives CDR1 SGHTA, CDR2 FQGNSA. The germline V and J ends were trimmed by 5 bases and 5 bases, with 18 bases remaining between them. The CDR3 is CASSLLFGNVNEKLFF. In DNA form, the CDR3 reads TGTGCCAGCAGCCTTCTATTCGGGAACGTCAATGAAAAACTGTTTTTT.

The rearrangement uses TRBV6-4 and TRBJ2-7; 7 bases agree with TRBD1. The CDR3 runs to 13 residues. CDR1 is MRHNA, CDR2 SNTAGT, per germline. Losses at the gene ends were 4 bases for V and 7 bases for J; bases not matched to a gene: 7. CDR3 region: CASSAIRGLEQYF. DNA for the CDR3: TGTGCCAGCAGTGCCATCAGGGGGTTAGAGCAGTACTTC.

The chain employs TRBV4-1 and TRBJ1-2; tentatively, D is TRBD1 (6 bases). The V end was cut by 9 bases, the J end by 8 bases, with 16 bases between. The V gene's germline CDR1 is MGHRA and CDR2 YSYEKL. The CDR3 extends over 12 amino acids. The CDR3, as DNA: TGCGCCAGTTTTGGGGGCGCGGGCGGCTACACCTTC. Translating gives CASFGGAGGYTF.

The chain couples TRBV11-3 to TRBJ2-1, with TRBD1 as a possible D gene (5 bases). Trimming stripped 5 bases from V and 2 bases from J, with 19 bases between. Germline loops: CDR1 SGHNT, CDR2 YENEEA. The CDR3 has 17 residues. CDR3 nucleotide sequence: TGTGCCAGCAGCATTACAACTGCCAGGGTACCCTACAATGAGCAGTTCTTC. Its protein is CASSITTARVPYNEQFF. Using reference TRBV11-3 and TRBJ2-1 for the parts outside the CDR3, the full variable domain is EAGVVQSPRYKIIEKKQPVAFWCNPISGHNTLYWYLQNLGQGPELLIRYENEEAVDDSQLPKDRFSAERLKGVDSTLKIQPAELGDSAVYLCASSITTARVPYNEQFFGPGTRLTVL.